This TCR beta chain was documented in a study of response to subunit inactivated influenza vaccine. Notes on the study in general: New T cells are recruited in small numbers by each seasonal influenza vaccination, according to the authors' suggestion.

Using its own MiXCR run on the RT-PCR reads, TCRdb lists one record per CDR3 protein. The sample lists approximately 530,000 distinct CDR3 sequences, over 10% seen once, with 10% to 15% in the top ten. A few counts support this clonotype. The target antigen is unknown. Germline loops: CDR1 SGHNT, CDR2 YENEEA. The V and J ends lost 5 bases and 3 bases, in that order; junction bases with no gene match: 6. The CDR3 is 14 amino acids. This specimen was PBMCs from blood, taken about 40 days after vaccination. This receptor was obtained from a man in his fifties or sixties who received an inactivated influenza vaccine. This chain links TRBV11-3 with TRBJ1-1, with 7 bases fitting TRBD1. CDR3 in amino acids: CASSRNRGDTEAFF. In nucleotides, the CDR3 is TGTGCCAGCAGCCGCAACAGGGGAGACACTGAAGCTTTCTTT.